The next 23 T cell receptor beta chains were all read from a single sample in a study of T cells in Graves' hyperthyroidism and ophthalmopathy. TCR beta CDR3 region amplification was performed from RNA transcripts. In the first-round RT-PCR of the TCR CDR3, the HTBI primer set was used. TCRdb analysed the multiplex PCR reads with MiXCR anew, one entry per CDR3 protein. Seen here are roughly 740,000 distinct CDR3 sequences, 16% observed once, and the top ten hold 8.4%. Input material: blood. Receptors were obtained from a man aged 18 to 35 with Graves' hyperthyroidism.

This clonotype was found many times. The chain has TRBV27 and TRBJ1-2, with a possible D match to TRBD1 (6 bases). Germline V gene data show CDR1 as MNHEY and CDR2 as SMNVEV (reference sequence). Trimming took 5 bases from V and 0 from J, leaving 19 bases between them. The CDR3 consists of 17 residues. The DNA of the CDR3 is TGTGCCAGCAGTCCTAGACAGGCCACGACCTCTAACTATGGCTACACCTTC. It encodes CASSPRQATTSNYGYTF.

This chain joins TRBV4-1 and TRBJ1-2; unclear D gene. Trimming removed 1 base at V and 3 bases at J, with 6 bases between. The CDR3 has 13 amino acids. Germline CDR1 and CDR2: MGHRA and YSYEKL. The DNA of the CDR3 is TGCGCCAGCAGCCAAGTTGACGACTATGGCTACACCTTC. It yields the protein CASSQVDDYGYTF.

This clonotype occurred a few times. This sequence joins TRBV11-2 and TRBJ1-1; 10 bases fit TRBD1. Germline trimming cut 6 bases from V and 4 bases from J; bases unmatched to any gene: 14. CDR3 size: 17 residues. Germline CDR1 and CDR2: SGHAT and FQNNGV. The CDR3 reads CASSRGTGAFVGTEAFF. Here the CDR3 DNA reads TGTGCCAGCAGTCGAGGGACAGGGGCTTTCGTTGGCACTGAAGCTTTCTTT. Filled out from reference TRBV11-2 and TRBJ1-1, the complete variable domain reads EAGVAQSPRYKIIEKRQSVAFWCNPISGHATLYWYQQILGQGPKLLIQFQNNGVVDDSQLPKDRFSAERLKGVDSTLKIQPAKLEDSAVYLCASSRGTGAFVGTEAFFGQGTRLTVV.

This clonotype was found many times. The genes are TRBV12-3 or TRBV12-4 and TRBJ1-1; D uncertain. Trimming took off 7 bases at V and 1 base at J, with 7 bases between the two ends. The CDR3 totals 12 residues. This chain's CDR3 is CASTPGNTEAFF. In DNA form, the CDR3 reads TGTGCCAGCACCCCAGGGAACACTGAAGCTTTCTTT.

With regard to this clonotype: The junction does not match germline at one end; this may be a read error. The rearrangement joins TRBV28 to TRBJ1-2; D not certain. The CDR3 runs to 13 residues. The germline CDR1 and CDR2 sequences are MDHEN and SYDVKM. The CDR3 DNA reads TGTACCAGCAGTTACGGACTGAACTATGGCTACACCTTC. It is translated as CTSSYGLNYGYTF.

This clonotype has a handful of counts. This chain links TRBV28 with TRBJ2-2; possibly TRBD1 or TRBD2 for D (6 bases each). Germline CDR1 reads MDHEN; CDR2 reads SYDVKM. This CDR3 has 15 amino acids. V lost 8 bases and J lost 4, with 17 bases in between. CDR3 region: CASALWGAVTGELFF. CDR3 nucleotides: TGTGCCAGCGCGCTTTGGGGGGCGGTCACCGGGGAGCTGTTTTTT.

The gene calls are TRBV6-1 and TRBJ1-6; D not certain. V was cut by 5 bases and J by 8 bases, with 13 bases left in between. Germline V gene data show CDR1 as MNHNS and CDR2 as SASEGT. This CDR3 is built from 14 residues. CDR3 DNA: TGTGCCAGCAGTCCCCAGCTGCACGATTCACCCCTCCACTTT. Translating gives CASSPQLHDSPLHF.

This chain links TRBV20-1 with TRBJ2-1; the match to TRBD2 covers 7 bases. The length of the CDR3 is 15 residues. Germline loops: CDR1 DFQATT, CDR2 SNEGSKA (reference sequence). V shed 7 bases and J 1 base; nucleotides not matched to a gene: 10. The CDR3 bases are TGCAGTGGATCTTGGGGGGGGAGGTCCTACAATGAGCAGTTCTTC. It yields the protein CSGSWGGRSYNEQFF.

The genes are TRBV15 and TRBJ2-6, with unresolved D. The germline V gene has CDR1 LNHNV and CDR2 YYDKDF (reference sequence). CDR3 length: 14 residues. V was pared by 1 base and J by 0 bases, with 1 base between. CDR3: CATSRVSGANVLTF. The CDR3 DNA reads TGTGCCACCAGCAGAGTCTCTGGGGCCAACGTCCTGACTTTC.

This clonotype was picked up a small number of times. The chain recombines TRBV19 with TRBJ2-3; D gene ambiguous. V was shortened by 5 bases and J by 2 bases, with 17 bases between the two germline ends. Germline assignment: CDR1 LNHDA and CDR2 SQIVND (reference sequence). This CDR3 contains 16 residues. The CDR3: CASSPRGASLTDTQYF. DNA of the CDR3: TGTGCCAGTAGTCCAAGAGGAGCGTCCCTCACAGATACGCAGTATTTT.

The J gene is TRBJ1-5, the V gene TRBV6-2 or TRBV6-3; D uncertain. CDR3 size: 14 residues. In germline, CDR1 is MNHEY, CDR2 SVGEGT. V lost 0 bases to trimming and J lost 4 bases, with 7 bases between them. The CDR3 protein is CASSYSEKNQPQHF. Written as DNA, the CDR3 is TGTGCCAGCAGTTACTCAGAGAAAAATCAGCCCCAGCATTTT.

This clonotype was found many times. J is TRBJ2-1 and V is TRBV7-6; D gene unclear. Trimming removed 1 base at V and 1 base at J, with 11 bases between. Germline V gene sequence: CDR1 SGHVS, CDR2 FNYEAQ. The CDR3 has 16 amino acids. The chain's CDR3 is CASSLEVTISYNEQFF. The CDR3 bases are TGTGCCAGCAGCTTAGAGGTGACAATTTCCTACAATGAGCAGTTCTTC.

As DNA, the CDR3 is TGTGCCAGCAGTGAACGGGTCGGCAGGGAGTACCAAGAGACCCAGTACTTC. This gives the protein CASSERVGREYQETQYF. The chain uses TRBV25-1 and TRBJ2-5; D may be TRBD1 or TRBD2 (5 bases each). Germline V lookup: CDR1 MGHDK, CDR2 SYGVNS. V dropped 2 bases and J dropped 0 bases, with 16 bases sitting between them. The CDR3 is 17 amino acids.

In DNA form, the CDR3 reads TGCAGTGCTCGAAGACCTAGCGAGGGACGGGATACGCAGTATTTT. This translates into CSARRPSEGRDTQYF. V and J are TRBV20-1 and TRBJ2-3; the D gene is possibly TRBD2 (6 bases). The CDR3 totals 15 residues. CDR1 is DFQATT, CDR2 SNEGSKA, per germline (reference sequence). V was cut by 5 bases and J by 6 bases, with 21 bases left in between.

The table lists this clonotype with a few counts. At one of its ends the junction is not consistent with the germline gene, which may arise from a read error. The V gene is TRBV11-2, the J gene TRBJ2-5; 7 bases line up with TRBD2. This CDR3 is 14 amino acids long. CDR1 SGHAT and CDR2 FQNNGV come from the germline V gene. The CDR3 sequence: CANSLGYGGETQYF. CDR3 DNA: TGTGCCAACAGCTTAGGGTACGGGGGGGAGACCCAGTACTTC.

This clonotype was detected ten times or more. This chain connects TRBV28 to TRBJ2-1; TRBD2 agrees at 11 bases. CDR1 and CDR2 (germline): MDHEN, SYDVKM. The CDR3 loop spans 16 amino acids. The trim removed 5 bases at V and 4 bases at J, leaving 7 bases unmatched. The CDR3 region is CASSQLSGREYNEQFF. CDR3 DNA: TGTGCCAGCAGTCAACTTAGCGGGAGGGAATACAATGAGCAGTTCTTC.

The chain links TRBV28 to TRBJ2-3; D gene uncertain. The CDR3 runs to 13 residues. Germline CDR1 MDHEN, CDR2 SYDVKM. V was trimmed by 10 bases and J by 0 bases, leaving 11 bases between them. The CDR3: CAIASASTDTQYF. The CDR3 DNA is TGTGCCATCGCCAGCGCGAGCACAGATACGCAGTATTTT.

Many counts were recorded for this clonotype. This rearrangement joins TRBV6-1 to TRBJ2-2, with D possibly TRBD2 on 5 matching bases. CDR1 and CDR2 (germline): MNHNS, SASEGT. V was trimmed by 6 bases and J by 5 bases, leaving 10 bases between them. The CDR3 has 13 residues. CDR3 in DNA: TGTGCCAGCAGCCCCGGAGGTACCGGGGAGCTGTTTTTT. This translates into CASSPGGTGELFF.

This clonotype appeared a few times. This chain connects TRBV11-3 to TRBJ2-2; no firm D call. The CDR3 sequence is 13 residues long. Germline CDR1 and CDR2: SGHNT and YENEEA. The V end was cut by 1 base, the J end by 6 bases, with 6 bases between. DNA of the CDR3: TGTGCCAGCAGCTTAGGGATGTCCGGGGAGCTGTTTTTT. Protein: CASSLGMSGELFF. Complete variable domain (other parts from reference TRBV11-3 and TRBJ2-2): EAGVVQSPRYKIIEKKQPVAFWCNPISGHNTLYWYLQNLGQGPELLIRYENEEAVDDSQLPKDRFSAERLKGVDSTLKIQPAELGDSAVYLCASSLGMSGELFFGEGSRLTVL.

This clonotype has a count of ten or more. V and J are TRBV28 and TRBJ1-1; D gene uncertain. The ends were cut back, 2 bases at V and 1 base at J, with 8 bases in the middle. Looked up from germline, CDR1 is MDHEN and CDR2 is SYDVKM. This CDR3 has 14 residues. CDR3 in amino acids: CASSLPARNTEAFF. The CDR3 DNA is TGTGCCAGCAGTTTACCAGCCAGGAACACTGAAGCTTTCTTT.

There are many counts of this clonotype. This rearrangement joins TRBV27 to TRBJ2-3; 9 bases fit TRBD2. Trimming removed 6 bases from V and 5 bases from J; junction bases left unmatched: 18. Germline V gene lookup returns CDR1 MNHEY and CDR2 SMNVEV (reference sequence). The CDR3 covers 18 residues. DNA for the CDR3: TGTGCCAGCAGCAGACGCCCGGCTAGCGGGATCGTTGGAGATACGCAGTATTTT. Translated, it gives CASSRRPASGIVGDTQYF.

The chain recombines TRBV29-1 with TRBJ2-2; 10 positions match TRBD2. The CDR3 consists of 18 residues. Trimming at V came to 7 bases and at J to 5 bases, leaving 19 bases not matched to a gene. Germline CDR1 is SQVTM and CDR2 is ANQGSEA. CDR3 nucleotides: TGCAGCGCTAGCGTGGCGGCTCCTAGCGGGAGTGATACCGGGGAGCTGTTTTTT. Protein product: CSASVAAPSGSDTGELFF.

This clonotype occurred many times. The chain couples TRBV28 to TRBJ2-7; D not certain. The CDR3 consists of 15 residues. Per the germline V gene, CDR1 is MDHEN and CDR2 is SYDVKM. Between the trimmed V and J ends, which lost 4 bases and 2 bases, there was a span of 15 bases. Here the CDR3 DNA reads TGTGCCAGCAGTTCGACGATCTCTCCCCCCTACGAGCAGTACTTC. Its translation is CASSSTISPPYEQYF.